This TCR beta chain was found in a study of T-cell reconstitution after alpha-beta-depleted transplantation in children. As it was prepared, the TCRbeta library received unique molecular identifiers. MiXCR, run by TCRdb on the PCR reads, gives a single entry per CDR3 protein. The sample includes about 360,000 distinct CDR3 sequences, about 14% of them seen just once. This CDR3 has 15 amino acids. CDR1 and CDR2 from the germline V gene are KGHDR and SFDVKD. V gave up 6 bases and J gave up 6 bases, with 18 bases separating them. The sample was PBMCs, taken from the stem cell graft. This sequence joins TRBV24-1 and TRBJ2-3, with a weak D call TRBD1 (5 bases). This TCR came from a human donor who donated a stem cell graft to a child with Fanconi anemia. As DNA, the CDR3 is TGTGCCACCAGTTCAGGGCTCAGTTATATGGATACGCAGTATTTT. This encodes CATSSGLSYMDTQYF.